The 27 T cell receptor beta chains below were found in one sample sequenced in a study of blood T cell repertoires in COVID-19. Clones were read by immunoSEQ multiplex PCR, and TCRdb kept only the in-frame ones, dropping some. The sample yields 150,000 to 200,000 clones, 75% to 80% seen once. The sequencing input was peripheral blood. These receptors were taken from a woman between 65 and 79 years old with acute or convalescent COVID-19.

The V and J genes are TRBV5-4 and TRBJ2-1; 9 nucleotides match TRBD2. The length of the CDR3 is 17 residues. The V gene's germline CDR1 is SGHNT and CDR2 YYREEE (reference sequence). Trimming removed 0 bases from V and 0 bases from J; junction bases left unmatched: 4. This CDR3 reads CASSLALAGSSYNEQFF. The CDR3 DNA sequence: TGTGCCAGCAGCTTGGCTCTAGCGGGGAGCTCCTACAATGAGCAGTTCTTC.

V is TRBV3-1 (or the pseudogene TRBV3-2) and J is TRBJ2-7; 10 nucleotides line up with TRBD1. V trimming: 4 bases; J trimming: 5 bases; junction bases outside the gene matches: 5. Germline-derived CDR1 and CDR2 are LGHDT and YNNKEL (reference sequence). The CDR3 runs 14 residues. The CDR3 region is CASSLRDRGHEQYF. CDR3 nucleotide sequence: TGTGCCAGCAGCCTCCGGGACAGGGGTCACGAGCAGTACTTC.

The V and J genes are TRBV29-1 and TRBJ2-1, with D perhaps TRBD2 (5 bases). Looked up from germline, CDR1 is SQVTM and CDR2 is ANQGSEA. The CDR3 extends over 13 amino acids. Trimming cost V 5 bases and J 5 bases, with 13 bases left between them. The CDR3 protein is CSVRTGVHNEQFF. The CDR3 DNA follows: TGCAGCGTTCGGACCGGGGTCCACAATGAGCAGTTCTTC.

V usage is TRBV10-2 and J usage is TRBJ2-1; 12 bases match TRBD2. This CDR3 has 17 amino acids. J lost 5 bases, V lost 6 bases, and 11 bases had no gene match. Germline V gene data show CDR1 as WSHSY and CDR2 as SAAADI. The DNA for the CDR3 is TGCGCCAGCAGACTAGCGGGAGGCCTCCAAACCCACAATGAGCAGTTCTTC. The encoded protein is CASRLAGGLQTHNEQFF.

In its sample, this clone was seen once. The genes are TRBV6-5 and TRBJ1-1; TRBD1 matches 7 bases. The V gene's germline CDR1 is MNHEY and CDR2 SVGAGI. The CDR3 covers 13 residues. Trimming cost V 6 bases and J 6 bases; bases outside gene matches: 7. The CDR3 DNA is TGTGCCAGCAGCCTCGACAGGGCCGCTGAAGCTTTCTTT. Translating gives CASSLDRAAEAFF.

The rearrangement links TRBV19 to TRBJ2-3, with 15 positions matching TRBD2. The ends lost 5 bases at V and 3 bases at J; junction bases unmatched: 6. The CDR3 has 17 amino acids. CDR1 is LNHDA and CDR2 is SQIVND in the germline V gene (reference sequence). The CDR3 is CASSGGTSGRLTDTQYF. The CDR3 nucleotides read TGTGCCAGTAGTGGAGGGACTAGCGGGAGGTTGACAGATACGCAGTATTTT.

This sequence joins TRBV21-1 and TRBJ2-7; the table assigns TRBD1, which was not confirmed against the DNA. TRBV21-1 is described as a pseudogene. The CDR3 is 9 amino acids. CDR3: CASSKTHYF. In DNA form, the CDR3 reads TGTGCCAGCAGCAAAACACACTACTTC.

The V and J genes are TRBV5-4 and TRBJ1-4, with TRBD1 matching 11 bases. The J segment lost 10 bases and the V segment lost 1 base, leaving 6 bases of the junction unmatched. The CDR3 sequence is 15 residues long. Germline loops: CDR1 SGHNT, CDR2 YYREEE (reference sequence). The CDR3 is CASSLIGQGAGKLFF. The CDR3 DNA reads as TGTGCCAGCAGCTTGATCGGACAGGGGGCGGGAAAACTGTTTTTT.

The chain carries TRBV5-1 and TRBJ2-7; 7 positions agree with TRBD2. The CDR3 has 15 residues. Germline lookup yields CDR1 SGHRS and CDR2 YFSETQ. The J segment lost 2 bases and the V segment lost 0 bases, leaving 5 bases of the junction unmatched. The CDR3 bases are TGCGCCAGCAGCTTGGACGGGGGAGGGCCCTACGAGCAGTACTTC. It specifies CASSLDGGGPYEQYF.

CDR3 coding DNA: TGCGCCAGCAGCGGATACACAGCGAACACTGAAGCTTTCTTT. This translates into CASSGYTANTEAFF. This chain uses TRBV10-2 with TRBJ1-1; D is ambiguous. The CDR3 contains 14 residues. V lost 6 bases to trimming and J lost 1 base, with 12 bases between them. Germline V gives CDR1 WSHSY, CDR2 SAAADI.

CDR3: CASSGGNSNTGELFF. In DNA form, the CDR3 reads TGTGCCAGCAGCGGCGGGAACAGTAACACCGGGGAGCTGTTTTTT. The chain couples TRBV3-1 (or the pseudogene TRBV3-2) to TRBJ2-2; weak D call: TRBD2 (6 bases). Between the trimmed V and J ends, which lost 5 bases and 2 bases, there was a span of 12 bases. The V gene's germline CDR1 is LGHDT and CDR2 YNNKEL (reference sequence). The CDR3 spans 15 residues.

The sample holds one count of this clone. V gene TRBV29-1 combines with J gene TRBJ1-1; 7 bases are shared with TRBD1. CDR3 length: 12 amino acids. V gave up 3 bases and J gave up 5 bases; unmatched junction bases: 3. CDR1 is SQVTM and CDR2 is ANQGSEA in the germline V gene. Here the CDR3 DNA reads TGCAGCGTTGATAAGGGGGCGACTGAAGCTTTCTTT. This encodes CSVDKGATEAFF. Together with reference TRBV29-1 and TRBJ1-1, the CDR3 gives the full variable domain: SAVISQKPSRDICQRGTSLTIQCQVDSQVTMMFWYRQQPGQSLTLIATANQGSEATYESGFVIDKFPISRPNLTFSTLTVSNMSPEDSSIYLCSVDKGATEAFFGQGTRLTVV.

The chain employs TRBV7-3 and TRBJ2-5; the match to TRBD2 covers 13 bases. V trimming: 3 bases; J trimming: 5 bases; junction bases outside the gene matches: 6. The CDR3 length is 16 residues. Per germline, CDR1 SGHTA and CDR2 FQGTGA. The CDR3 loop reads CASSLGLAGTGETQYF. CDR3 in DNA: TGTGCCAGCAGCTTGGGACTAGCGGGGACCGGGGAGACCCAGTACTTC. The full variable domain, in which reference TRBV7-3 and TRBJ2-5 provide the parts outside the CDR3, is GAGVSQTPSNKVTEKGKYVELRCDPISGHTALYWYRQSLGQGPEFLIYFQGTGAADDSGLPNDRFFAVRPEGSVSTLKIQRTERGDSAVYLCASSLGLAGTGETQYFGPGTRLLVL.

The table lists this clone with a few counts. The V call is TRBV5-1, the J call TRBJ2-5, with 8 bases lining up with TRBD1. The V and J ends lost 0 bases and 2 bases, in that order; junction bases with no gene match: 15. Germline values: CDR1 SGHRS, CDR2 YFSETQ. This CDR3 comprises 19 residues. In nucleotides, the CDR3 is TGCGCCAGCAGCTTGGCCCCGATTAGGACGGGACAGGTTCAAGAGACCCAGTACTTC. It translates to CASSLAPIRTGQVQETQYF.

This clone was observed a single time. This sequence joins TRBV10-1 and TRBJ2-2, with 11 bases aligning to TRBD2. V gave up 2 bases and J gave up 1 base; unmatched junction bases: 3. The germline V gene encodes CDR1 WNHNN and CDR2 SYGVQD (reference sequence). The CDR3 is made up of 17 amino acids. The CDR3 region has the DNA TGCGCCAGCAGTGAGATAGGACTAGCGGGGAACACCGGGGAGCTGTTTTTT. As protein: CASSEIGLAGNTGELFF.

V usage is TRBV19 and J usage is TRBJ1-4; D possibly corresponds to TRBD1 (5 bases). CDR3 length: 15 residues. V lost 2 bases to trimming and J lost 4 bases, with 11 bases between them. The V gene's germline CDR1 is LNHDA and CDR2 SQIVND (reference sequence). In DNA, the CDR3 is TGTGCCAGTAGTATAACGACAGCCATTAATGAAAAACTGTTTTTT. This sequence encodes CASSITTAINEKLFF.

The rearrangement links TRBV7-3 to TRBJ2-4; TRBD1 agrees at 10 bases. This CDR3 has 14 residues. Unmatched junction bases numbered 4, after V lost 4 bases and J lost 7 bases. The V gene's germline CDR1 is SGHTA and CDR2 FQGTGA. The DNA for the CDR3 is TGTGCCAGCAGCTACGGGGACAGGGGTAACATTCAGTACTTC. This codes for CASSYGDRGNIQYF.

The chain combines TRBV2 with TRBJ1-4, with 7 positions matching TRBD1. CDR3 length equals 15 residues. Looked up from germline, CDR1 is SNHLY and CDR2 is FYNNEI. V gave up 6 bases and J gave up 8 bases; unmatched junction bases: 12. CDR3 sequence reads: CASRSRTGGGEKLFF. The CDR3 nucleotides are TGTGCCAGCAGGTCCCGGACAGGCGGAGGAGAAAAACTGTTTTTT.

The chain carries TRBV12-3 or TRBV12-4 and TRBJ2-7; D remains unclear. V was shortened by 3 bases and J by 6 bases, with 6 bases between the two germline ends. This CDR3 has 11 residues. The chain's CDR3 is CASSLVGEQYF. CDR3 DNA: TGTGCCAGCAGTTTGGTCGGCGAGCAGTACTTC.

The CDR3 is CASSPGTSGSYNEQFF. The CDR3, as DNA: TGTGCCAGCTCACCCGGGACTAGCGGCTCCTACAATGAGCAGTTCTTC. This chain uses TRBV18 with TRBJ2-1; 11 bases match TRBD2. Germline values: CDR1 KGHSH, CDR2 LQKENI. V gave up 3 bases and J gave up 0 bases; unmatched junction bases: 1. The CDR3 covers 16 residues.

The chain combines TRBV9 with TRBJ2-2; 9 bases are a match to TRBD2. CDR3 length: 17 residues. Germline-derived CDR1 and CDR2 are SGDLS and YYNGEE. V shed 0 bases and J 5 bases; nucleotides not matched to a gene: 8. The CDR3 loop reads CASSVGLAGTETGELFF. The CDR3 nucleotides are TGTGCCAGCAGCGTAGGGCTAGCGGGAACCGAAACCGGGGAGCTGTTTTTT.

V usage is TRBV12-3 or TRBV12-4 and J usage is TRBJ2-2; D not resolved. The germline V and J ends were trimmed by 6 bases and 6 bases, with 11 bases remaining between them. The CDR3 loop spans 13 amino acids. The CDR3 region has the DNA TGTGCCAGCAGGGGCCCCAATGCCGGGGAGCTGTTTTTT. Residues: CASRGPNAGELFF.

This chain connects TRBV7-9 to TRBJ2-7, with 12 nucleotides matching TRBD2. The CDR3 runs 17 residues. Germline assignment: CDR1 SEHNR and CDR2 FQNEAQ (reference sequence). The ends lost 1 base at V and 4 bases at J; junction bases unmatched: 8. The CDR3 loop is CASSLVTSGRSGYEQYF. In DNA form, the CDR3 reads TGTGCCAGCAGCTTAGTAACTAGCGGGAGGTCGGGATACGAGCAGTACTTC.

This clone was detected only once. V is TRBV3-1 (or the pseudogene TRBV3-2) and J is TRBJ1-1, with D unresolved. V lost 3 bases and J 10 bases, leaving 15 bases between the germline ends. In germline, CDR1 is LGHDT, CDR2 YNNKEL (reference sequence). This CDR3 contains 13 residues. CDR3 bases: TGTGCCAGCAGCCACCCAGAAGGGAGCGGAGCTTTCTTT. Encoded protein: CASSHPEGSGAFF.

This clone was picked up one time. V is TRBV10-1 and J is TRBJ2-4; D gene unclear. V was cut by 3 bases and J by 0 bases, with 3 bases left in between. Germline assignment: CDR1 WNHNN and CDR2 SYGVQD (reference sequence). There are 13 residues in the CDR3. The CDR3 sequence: CASSDGAKNIQYF. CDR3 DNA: TGCGCCAGCAGTGACGGAGCCAAAAACATTCAGTACTTC.

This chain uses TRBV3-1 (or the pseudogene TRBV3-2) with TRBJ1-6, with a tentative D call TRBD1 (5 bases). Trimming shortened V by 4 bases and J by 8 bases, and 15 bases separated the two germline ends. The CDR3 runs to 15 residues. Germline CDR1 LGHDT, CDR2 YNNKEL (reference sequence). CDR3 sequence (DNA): TGTGCCAGCAGCCTACAGGATGCCCGGGATTCACCCCTCCACTTT. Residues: CASSLQDARDSPLHF.

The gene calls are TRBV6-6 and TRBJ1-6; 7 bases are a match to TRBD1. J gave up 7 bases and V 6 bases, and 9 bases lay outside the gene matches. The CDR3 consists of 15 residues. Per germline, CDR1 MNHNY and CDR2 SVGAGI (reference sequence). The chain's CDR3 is CASREQGLENSPLHF. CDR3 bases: TGTGCCAGCAGAGAACAGGGGTTGGAGAATTCACCCCTCCACTTT.